The clone carrying this T cell receptor beta chain has just a few counts. This sample was included in a study of Graves' ophthalmopathy and Graves' hyperthyroidism. TCR beta CDR3 amplification used RNA transcripts. HTBI primers served in a first-round RT-PCR, which a second-round multiplex PCR followed. TCRdb reprocessed the multiplex PCR reads with MiXCR, giving one entry per CDR3 protein. Here the sample spans 600,000 to 950,000 distinct CDR3 sequences, around 40% being singletons. V was trimmed by 6 bases and J by 8 bases, leaving 16 bases between them. The CDR3 is 14 residues long. Germline CDR1 MGHDK, CDR2 SYGVNS. Uncontrolled infections, other autoimmune diseases, pregnancy or lactation barred patients from enrollment.

The source is an adult man with Graves' ophthalmopathy. The V call is TRBV25-1, the J call TRBJ1-4, with D possibly being TRBD1 (6 bases). Sequenced input: peripheral blood. CDR3 nucleotides: TGTGCCAGCAGAGATACGGCGGGGGGCGAAAAACTGTTTTTT. It specifies CASRDTAGGEKLFF.